A single sample is the source of the 13 T cell receptor beta chains below, sequenced in a study of blood T cell repertoires in COVID-19. Here immunoSEQ multiplex PCR was the method, and the copy in TCRdb shows in-frame clones only, minus some. The sample records about 220,000 clones, roughly 84% being singletons. Sequencing was done on a sample of peripheral blood. These receptors came from a woman older than 75 with acute or convalescent COVID-19.

CDR3 residues: CASSLEGTGINEQFF. Written as DNA, the CDR3 is TGCGCCAGCAGCTTGGAGGGGACAGGGATCAATGAGCAGTTCTTC. The rearrangement uses TRBV5-1 and TRBJ2-1, with 9 bases matching TRBD1. Looked up from germline, CDR1 is SGHRS and CDR2 is YFSETQ. This CDR3 has 15 residues. Trimming removed 0 bases from V and 6 bases from J; junction bases left unmatched: 4.

This rearrangement joins TRBV19 to TRBJ2-7; TRBD1 aligns across 9 bases. V shed 5 bases and J 6 bases; nucleotides not matched to a gene: 8. CDR3 size: 14 residues. CDR1 is LNHDA, CDR2 SQIVND, per germline (reference sequence). The CDR3 here is CASSLYRGPGEQYF. For the CDR3, the DNA is TGTGCCAGTAGTCTCTACAGGGGGCCCGGCGAGCAGTACTTC.

This chain uses TRBV18 with TRBJ1-6; 7 bases fit TRBD1. The CDR3 is 19 residues long. Losses at the gene ends were 3 bases for V and 0 bases for J; bases not matched to a gene: 11. Germline CDR1 KGHSH, CDR2 LQKENI. The CDR3 DNA reads TGTGCCAGCTCACCTCCGGGACAGAAGATTAGCTCCTATAATTCACCCCTCCACTTT. Translating gives CASSPPGQKISSYNSPLHF.

V is TRBV4-2 and J is TRBJ1-6; the match to TRBD1 covers 9 bases. The CDR3 is 17 residues long. The J segment lost 3 bases and the V segment lost 1 base, leaving 4 bases of the junction unmatched. Germline lookup yields CDR1 LGHNA and CDR2 YNFKEQ. CDR3 nucleotides: TGTGCCAGCAGCCAAGCCGCGACAGGGGGCTATAATTCACCCCTCCACTTT. Translating gives CASSQAATGGYNSPLHF.

The chain combines TRBV6-5 with TRBJ1-2; D is possibly TRBD1 (5 bases). Looked up from germline, CDR1 is MNHEY and CDR2 is SVGAGI. Trimming shortened V by 4 bases and J by 4 bases, and 19 bases separated the two germline ends. This CDR3 contains 16 residues. CDR3 sequence (DNA): TGTGCCAGCAGTTCCTCGGAGGGGCATAGCAGCTATGGCTACACCTTC. Translation: CASSSSEGHSSYGYTF.

The V gene is TRBV5-1, the J gene TRBJ2-3; 10 positions match TRBD1. The CDR3 sequence is 18 residues long. The V gene end was trimmed by 4 bases and the J gene end by 0 bases; junction bases not matched to a gene: 11. Germline CDR1 SGHRS, CDR2 YFSETQ. The CDR3 region has the DNA TGCGCCAGCAGCACGGGACAGGGGTGGAAGACTAGCACAGATACGCAGTATTTT. This gives the protein CASSTGQGWKTSTDTQYF.

In regard to this clone: This could be a read error, since a much larger clone is one nucleotide away. This sequence joins TRBV11-2 and TRBJ1-1; D is undetermined. Germline CDR1 is SGHAT and CDR2 is FQNNGV. This CDR3 has 13 amino acids. With 0 bases removed from V and 2 bases from J, the gap between germline ends came to 4 bases. CDR3 in amino acids: CASSLDINTEAFF. The CDR3, as DNA: TGTGCCAGCAGCTTAGATATAAACACTGAAGCTTTCTTT.

The chain employs TRBV5-6 and TRBJ2-5; TRBD2 aligns across 12 bases. CDR3 length equals 16 residues. Germline trimming cut 4 bases from V and 0 bases from J; bases unmatched to any gene: 4. The V gene's germline CDR1 is SGHDT and CDR2 YYEEEE. CDR3 sequence reads: CASSQTSGGNQETQYF. Written as DNA, the CDR3 is TGTGCCAGCAGCCAAACTAGCGGGGGGAACCAAGAGACCCAGTACTTC.

This clone was seen just once. The rearrangement links TRBV19 to TRBJ2-7; TRBD1 aligns across 10 bases. This CDR3 region has 16 residues. CDR1 and CDR2 from the germline V gene are LNHDA and SQIVND (reference sequence). The ends lost 4 bases at V and 1 base at J; junction bases unmatched: 7. The CDR3 nucleotides are TGTGCCAGTAGTAAGCGGGGACAGGGGATTTCCTACGAGCAGTACTTC. As protein: CASSKRGQGISYEQYF.

The chain joins TRBV5-6 to TRBJ2-7, with D uncertain. Trimming took off 1 base at V and 0 bases at J, with 5 bases between the two ends. The CDR3 is 13 amino acids. CDR1 is SGHDT, CDR2 YYEEEE, per germline. The CDR3 nucleotides are TGTGCCAGCAGCTTGTACAGCTCCTACGAGCAGTACTTC. This encodes CASSLYSSYEQYF.

The V call is TRBV5-8, the J call TRBJ1-1, with a possible D match to TRBD1 (5 bases). V was shortened by 3 bases and J by 1 base, with 19 bases between the two germline ends. The CDR3 is made up of 17 amino acids. The germline V gene encodes CDR1 SGHTS and CDR2 YDEGEE. CDR3 amino acids: CASSWGGLQIKNTEAFF. The CDR3 DNA sequence: TGTGCCAGCAGCTGGGGGGGTTTACAGATTAAGAACACTGAAGCTTTCTTT.

This clone came up a few times. J is TRBJ1-1 and V is TRBV4-2; possibly TRBD1 for D (5 bases). V was pared by 0 bases and J by 2 bases, with 7 bases between. The germline V gene encodes CDR1 LGHNA and CDR2 YNFKEQ. CDR3 length: 14 amino acids. CDR3 protein: CASSQDRVNTEAFF. DNA for the CDR3: TGTGCCAGCAGCCAAGACAGGGTCAACACTGAAGCTTTCTTT.

This clone was seen at least ten times. This rearrangement joins TRBV18 to TRBJ1-1; D is unclear. In germline, CDR1 is KGHSH, CDR2 LQKENI. V was pared by 1 base and J by 0 bases, with 3 bases between. The CDR3 is made up of 13 amino acids. The CDR3 DNA sequence: TGTGCCAGCTCACCACGCGTGAACACTGAAGCTTTCTTT. Residues: CASSPRVNTEAFF.